What follows is one T cell receptor beta chain and its context. Its antigen has not been determined. Qualities for individual bases were not recorded, and no much larger clone is one base off. This record comes from a study of patients and donors after allogeneic stem cell transplantation (dated by TCRdb to 2020 to 2021). Ends trimmed: V by 5 bases, J by 10 bases; bases unmatched to a gene: 8. Via the germline V gene (reference sequence), CDR1 is PRHDT and CDR2 FYEKMQ. From the cysteine through the phenylalanine, the CDR3 covers 15 amino acids. The DNA shown is the 45-base CDR3, in frame from base 1. Libraries were built with RT-PCR. The sequencing machine was a NextSeq 550. TCRdb reran the public reads through fastp at Q25 and MiXCR, keeping productive beta chains. A single entry per CDR3 protein holds the most common genes and DNA from its merged rows. Counted in this sample were about a million distinct CDR3 sequences; more than 15% of them appeared once. The ten largest clones capture approximately 5.9% of the sample.

The rearrangement joined TRBV13 to TRBJ1-6; 10 bases in between match TRBD1. The sequencing sample was made of blood, either unsorted or a sorted T cell fraction (not recorded which). The receptor comes from a human donor who was either an allogeneic HSCT recipient or a stem cell or donor lymphocyte infusion donor (not recorded which). It is not recorded whose cells these are; they may come from a transplant donor. CDR3 reads: CASSAGQGVNSPLHF. The sequence in DNA is TGTGCCAGCAGCGCCGGACAGGGGGTAAACTCACCCCTCCACTTT.